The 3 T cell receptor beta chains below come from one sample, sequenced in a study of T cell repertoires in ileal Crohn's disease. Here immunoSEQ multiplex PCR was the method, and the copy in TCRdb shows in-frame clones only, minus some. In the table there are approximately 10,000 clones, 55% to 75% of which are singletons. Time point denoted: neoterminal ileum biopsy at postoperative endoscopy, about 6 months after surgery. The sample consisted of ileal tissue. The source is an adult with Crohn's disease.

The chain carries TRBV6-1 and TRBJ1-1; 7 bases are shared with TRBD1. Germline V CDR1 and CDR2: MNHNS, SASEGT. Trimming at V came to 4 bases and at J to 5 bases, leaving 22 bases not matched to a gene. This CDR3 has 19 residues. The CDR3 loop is CASSAWTGRVGPGRTEAFF. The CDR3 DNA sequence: TGTGCCAGCAGTGCGTGGACAGGCCGGGTCGGGCCGGGACGGACTGAAGCTTTCTTT.

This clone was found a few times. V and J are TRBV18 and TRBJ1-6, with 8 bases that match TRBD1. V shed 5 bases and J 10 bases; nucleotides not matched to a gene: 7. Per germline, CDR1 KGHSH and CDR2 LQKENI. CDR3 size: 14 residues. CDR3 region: CASSMDRVGSPLHF. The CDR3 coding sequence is TGTGCCAGCTCAATGGACAGGGTAGGGTCACCCCTCCACTTT.

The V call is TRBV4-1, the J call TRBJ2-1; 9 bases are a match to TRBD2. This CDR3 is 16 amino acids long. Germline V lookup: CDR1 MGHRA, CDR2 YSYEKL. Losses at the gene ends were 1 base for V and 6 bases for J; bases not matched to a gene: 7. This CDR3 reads CASSQAELAGFNEQFF. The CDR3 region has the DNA TGCGCCAGCAGCCAAGCGGAACTAGCGGGTTTCAATGAGCAGTTCTTC.